This TCR beta chain was sequenced for a study of T cell changes during pregnancy in multiple sclerosis. Using immunoSEQ multiplex PCR, the repertoire was profiled, and TCRdb retains in-frame clones only, with some absent. The repertoire includes about 93,000 clones, 91% of them detected once, and more than 1.5% sits in the top ten. The TCR was taken from a female donor in good health, enrolled as a control in a pregnancy study. The source material was peripheral blood, sampled after pregnancy.

The CDR3: CASSQQGPEKLFF. The CDR3 bases are TGTGCCAGCAGTCAACAGGGGCCAGAAAAACTGTTTTTT. The rearrangement links TRBV6-1 to TRBJ1-4, with TRBD1 identical over 7 bases. V trimming: 5 bases; J trimming: 8 bases; junction bases outside the gene matches: 5. The CDR3 loop spans 13 amino acids. Per the germline V gene, CDR1 is MNHNS and CDR2 is SASEGT.